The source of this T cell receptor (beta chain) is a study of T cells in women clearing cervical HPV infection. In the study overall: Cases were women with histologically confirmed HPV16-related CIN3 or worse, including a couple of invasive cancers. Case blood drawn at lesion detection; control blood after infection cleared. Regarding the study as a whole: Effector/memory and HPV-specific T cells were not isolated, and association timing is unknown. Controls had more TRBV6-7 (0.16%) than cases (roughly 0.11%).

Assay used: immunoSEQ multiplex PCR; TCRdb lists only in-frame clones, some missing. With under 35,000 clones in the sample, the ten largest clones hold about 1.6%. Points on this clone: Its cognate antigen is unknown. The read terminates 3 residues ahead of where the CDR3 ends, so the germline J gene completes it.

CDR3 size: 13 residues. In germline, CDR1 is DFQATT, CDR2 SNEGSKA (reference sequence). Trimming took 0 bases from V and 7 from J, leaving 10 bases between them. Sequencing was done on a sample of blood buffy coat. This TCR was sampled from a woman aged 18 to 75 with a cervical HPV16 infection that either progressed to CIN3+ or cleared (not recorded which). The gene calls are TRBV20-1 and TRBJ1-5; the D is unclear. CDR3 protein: CSARDLGRQPQHF. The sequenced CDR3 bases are TGCAGTGCTAGAGATTTGGGCAGGCAGCCC.